The 5 T cell receptor beta chains in this list originate from one sample, sequenced in a study of response to subunit inactivated influenza vaccine. TCRdb called the RT-PCR reads again in MiXCR, with one record for every CDR3 protein. This table has around 750,000 distinct CDR3 sequences, approximately 21% appearing once. The sequenced sample was PBMCs from blood, obtained about 5 days after vaccination. Receptor source: a man in his fifties who received an inactivated influenza vaccine.

CDR3 protein: CASSGRGSATNEKLFF. The CDR3 DNA sequence: TGTGCCAGCAGCGGGAGGGGAAGTGCAACTAATGAAAAACTGTTTTTT. The chain recombines TRBV9 with TRBJ1-4; tentative D call: TRBD1 (5 bases). The CDR3 consists of 16 residues. V was pared by 3 bases and J by 0 bases, with 12 bases between. Per germline, CDR1 SGDLS and CDR2 YYNGEE.

The chain joins TRBV11-2 to TRBJ2-3; possible D gene TRBD2, 7 bases. V shed 8 bases and J shed 5 bases, with 11 bases lying between them. Germline-derived CDR1 and CDR2 are SGHAT and FQNNGV. The CDR3 is 12 residues long. Here the CDR3 DNA reads TGTGCCAGCGGGGGGGCCTTAGATACGCAGTATTTT. Its translation: CASGGALDTQYF.

V and J are TRBV6-2 or TRBV6-3 and TRBJ2-7; a possible D gene is TRBD1 (6 bases). Germline CDR1 reads MNHEY; CDR2 reads SVGEGT. Between the trimmed V and J ends, which lost 2 bases and 0 bases, there was a span of 14 bases. The CDR3 sequence is 16 residues long. This CDR3 is CASSYTTGHGSYEQYF. As DNA, the CDR3 is TGTGCCAGCAGTTACACCACAGGGCACGGCTCCTACGAGCAGTACTTC.

The V gene is TRBV6-1, the J gene TRBJ1-2; TRBD1 matches 7 bases. The CDR3 runs 14 residues. CDR1 and CDR2 (germline): MNHNS, SASEGT. Losses at the gene ends were 8 bases for V and 8 bases for J; bases not matched to a gene: 14. DNA of the CDR3: TGTGCCAGCGCCGGGGGCAGGGGGGTAGCGGGCTACACCTTC. Its protein is CASAGGRGVAGYTF.

The chain employs TRBV25-1 and TRBJ1-3; D not certain. CDR3 size: 14 residues. Germline loops: CDR1 MGHDK, CDR2 SYGVNS. V was pared by 1 base and J by 4 bases, with 8 bases between. DNA for the CDR3: TGTGCCAGCAGTGAATCCATGGTCGGAAACACCATATATTTT. Encoded protein: CASSESMVGNTIYF.